The 3 T cell receptor beta chains given below trace back to one sample, sequenced in a study of blood T cell repertoires in COVID-19. Profiled with immunoSEQ multiplex PCR; TCRdb holds only in-frame clones, not every one. The table records roughly 20,000 clones, around nine tenths of them present only once. The sample consisted of peripheral blood. These TCRs come from a human donor in a cohort sampled during active COVID-19.

The J gene is TRBJ2-2, the V gene TRBV7-2; TRBD2 matches 7 bases. Germline values: CDR1 SGHTA, CDR2 FQGNSA. V was clipped by 4 bases and J by 4 bases; unmatched bases: 9. The CDR3 sequence is 16 residues long. CDR3 loop: CASSSSGTMPTGELFF. The CDR3 nucleotides read TGTGCCAGCAGCTCGAGCGGGACTATGCCCACCGGGGAGCTGTTTTTT. Complete variable domain (other parts from reference TRBV7-2 and TRBJ2-2): GAGVSQSPSNKVTEKGKDVELRCDPISGHTALYWYRQSLGQGLEFLIYFQGNSAPDKSGLPSDRFSAERTGGSVSTLTIQRTQQEDSAVYLCASSSSGTMPTGELFFGEGSRLTVL.

The rearrangement uses TRBV7-2 and TRBJ1-2; D gene unclear. V gave up 4 bases and J gave up 5 bases, with 5 bases separating them. The germline CDR1 and CDR2 sequences are SGHTA and FQGNSA. The CDR3 covers 11 residues. CDR3 bases: TGTGCCAGCAGCTCCCAATATGGCTACACCTTC. Protein product: CASSSQYGYTF. Full variable domain (missing parts from reference TRBV7-2 and TRBJ1-2): GAGVSQSPSNKVTEKGKDVELRCDPISGHTALYWYRQSLGQGLEFLIYFQGNSAPDKSGLPSDRFSAERTGGSVSTLTIQRTQQEDSAVYLCASSSQYGYTFGSGTRLTVV.

The rearrangement uses TRBV28 and TRBJ1-1, with D tentatively TRBD1 (6 bases). V shed 8 bases and J shed 1 base, with 11 bases lying between them. Germline V gene lookup returns CDR1 MDHEN and CDR2 SYDVKM. The CDR3 consists of 13 residues. The CDR3 DNA reads TGTGCCAGCCAGGGGTTTTCGAACACTGAAGCTTTCTTT. Its translation is CASQGFSNTEAFF.